The rows below give T cell receptor beta chains drawn from one sample of a study of cytomegalovirus exposure and HLA in healthy donors. Clones were sequenced by immunoSEQ multiplex PCR, and TCRdb holds only the in-frame ones, with some missing. This table has 150,000 or so clones, approximately 86% appearing once. The specimen was PBMCs. The receptors were sampled from a man younger than 35 in good health and CMV-seropositive. Both conserved end residues are part of each CDR3. The order of the fields is J gene, V gene, CDR3 protein.

j_call: TRBJ2-7; v_call: TRBV7-9; cdr3_aa: CASSLAGGYEQYF
j_call: TRBJ2-7; v_call: TRBV9; cdr3_aa: CASSVGTATGRYEQYF
j_call: TRBJ2-3; v_call: TRBV7-2; cdr3_aa: CASSLRRGDTQYF
j_call: TRBJ1-2; v_call: TRBV9; cdr3_aa: CASSVEGSANYGYTF
j_call: TRBJ2-5; v_call: TRBV4-1; cdr3_aa: CASSQDPGQGRETQYF
j_call: TRBJ1-1; v_call: TRBV19; cdr3_aa: CASSMGGGTEAFF
j_call: TRBJ1-2; v_call: TRBV7-9; cdr3_aa: CASSKSGHGDGYTF
j_call: TRBJ2-7; v_call: TRBV6-5; cdr3_aa: CASVREPYEQYF
j_call: TRBJ2-3; v_call: TRBV30; cdr3_aa: CAWSHSTDTQYF
j_call: TRBJ1-2; v_call: TRBV6-5; cdr3_aa: CASILQQGTNYGYTF
j_call: TRBJ1-5; v_call: TRBV19; cdr3_aa: CASSQGTASNQPQHF
j_call: TRBJ2-1; v_call: TRBV5-6; cdr3_aa: CASSLGLAGVYNEQFF
j_call: TRBJ2-6; v_call: TRBV15; cdr3_aa: CATSRDHSGANVLTF
j_call: TRBJ1-5; v_call: TRBV27; cdr3_aa: CASSLQTVSNQPQHF
j_call: TRBJ2-2; v_call: TRBV7-2; cdr3_aa: CASSLDVAGTGELFF
j_call: TRBJ1-5; v_call: TRBV2; cdr3_aa: CASSVGQVSNQPQHF
j_call: TRBJ2-1; v_call: TRBV5-4; cdr3_aa: CASSPPAASYNEQFF
j_call: TRBJ2-7; v_call: TRBV4-2; cdr3_aa: CASSQGGRTYEQYF
j_call: TRBJ1-1; v_call: TRBV6-6; cdr3_aa: CASRGGVWAEAFF
j_call: TRBJ1-3; v_call: TRBV7-9; cdr3_aa: CASSLGAPLSGNTIYF
j_call: TRBJ1-1; v_call: TRBV15; cdr3_aa: CATSVPGGPRTEAFF
j_call: TRBJ2-1; v_call: TRBV6-5; cdr3_aa: CASSWRGGPYNEQFF
j_call: TRBJ2-3; v_call: TRBV6-5; cdr3_aa: CASSSTHPGTDTQYF
j_call: TRBJ2-3; v_call: TRBV10-1; cdr3_aa: CARLQGDGTDTQYF
j_call: TRBJ1-6; v_call: TRBV4-1; cdr3_aa: CASSQATSGNSPLHF
j_call: TRBJ1-2; v_call: TRBV2; cdr3_aa: CASTLGVGYTF
j_call: TRBJ2-1; v_call: TRBV30; cdr3_aa: CAWRTLREQFF
j_call: TRBJ1-5; v_call: TRBV9; cdr3_aa: CASSVGGYDQPQHF
j_call: TRBJ1-1; v_call: TRBV27; cdr3_aa: CASSFRQGSHTEAFF
j_call: TRBJ2-7; v_call: TRBV9; cdr3_aa: CASSVGSVPYEQYF
j_call: TRBJ1-1; v_call: TRBV19; cdr3_aa: CASTAIEGAEAFF
j_call: TRBJ1-1; v_call: TRBV6-5; cdr3_aa: CASSYGTTGTEAFF
j_call: TRBJ2-2; v_call: TRBV18; cdr3_aa: CASSPTGGANTGELFF
j_call: TRBJ1-2; v_call: TRBV5-1; cdr3_aa: CASSSSTGVGYGYTF
j_call: TRBJ2-7; v_call: TRBV9; cdr3_aa: CASSAGLAAFHEQYF
j_call: TRBJ2-7; v_call: TRBV27; cdr3_aa: CASSAPGLGSYEQYF
j_call: TRBJ1-6; v_call: TRBV11-3; cdr3_aa: CASSLGTPDSPLHF
j_call: TRBJ2-5; v_call: TRBV27; cdr3_aa: CASSLSPTGRETQYF
j_call: TRBJ1-1; v_call: TRBV6-5; cdr3_aa: CASSSLTGEGTEAFF
j_call: TRBJ1-3; v_call: TRBV5-6; cdr3_aa: CASSLRDRGNTIYF
j_call: TRBJ2-7; v_call: TRBV27; cdr3_aa: CASSPLAGAEQYF
j_call: TRBJ2-1; v_call: TRBV27; cdr3_aa: CASNYRRVSSYNEQFF
j_call: TRBJ2-1; v_call: TRBV9; cdr3_aa: CASSGGAGVIGEQFF
j_call: TRBJ2-3; v_call: TRBV7-2; cdr3_aa: CASSLAGLAGGYF
j_call: TRBJ1-2; v_call: TRBV7-9; cdr3_aa: CASSLGTGLYGYTF
j_call: TRBJ1-1; v_call: TRBV14; cdr3_aa: CASSHPGMPGGTEAFF
j_call: TRBJ2-3; v_call: TRBV7-2; cdr3_aa: CASSRSGGSDTQYF
j_call: TRBJ1-5; v_call: TRBV6-1; cdr3_aa: CASSEFHIRTGVSNQPQHF
j_call: TRBJ2-5; v_call: TRBV6-5; cdr3_aa: CASSNAGGPETQYF